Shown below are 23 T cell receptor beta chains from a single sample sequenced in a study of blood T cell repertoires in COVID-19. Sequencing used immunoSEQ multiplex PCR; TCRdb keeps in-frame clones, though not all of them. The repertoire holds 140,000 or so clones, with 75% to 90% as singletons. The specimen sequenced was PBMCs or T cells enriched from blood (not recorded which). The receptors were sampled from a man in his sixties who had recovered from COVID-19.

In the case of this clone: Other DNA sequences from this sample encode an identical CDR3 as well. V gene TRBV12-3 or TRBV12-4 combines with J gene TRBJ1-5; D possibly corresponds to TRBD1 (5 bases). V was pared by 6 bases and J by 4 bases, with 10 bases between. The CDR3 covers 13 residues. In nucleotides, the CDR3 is TGTGCCAGCAGCCTGACAGAAAATCAGCCCCAGCATTTT. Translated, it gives CASSLTENQPQHF.

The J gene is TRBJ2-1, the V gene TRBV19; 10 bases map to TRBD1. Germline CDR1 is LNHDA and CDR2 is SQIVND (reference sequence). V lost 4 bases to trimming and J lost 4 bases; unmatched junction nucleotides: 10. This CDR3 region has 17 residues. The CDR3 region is CASSRGSGTGVYNEQFF. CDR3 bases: TGTGCCAGTAGTAGGGGGTCCGGGACAGGGGTATACAATGAGCAGTTCTTC.

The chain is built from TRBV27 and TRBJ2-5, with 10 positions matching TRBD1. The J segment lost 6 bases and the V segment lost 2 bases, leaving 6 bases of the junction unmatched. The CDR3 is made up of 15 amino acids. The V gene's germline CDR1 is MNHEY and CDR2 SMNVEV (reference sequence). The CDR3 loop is CASSLGTGAIQTQYF. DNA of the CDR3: TGTGCCAGCAGTTTAGGGACAGGGGCGATTCAGACCCAGTACTTC.

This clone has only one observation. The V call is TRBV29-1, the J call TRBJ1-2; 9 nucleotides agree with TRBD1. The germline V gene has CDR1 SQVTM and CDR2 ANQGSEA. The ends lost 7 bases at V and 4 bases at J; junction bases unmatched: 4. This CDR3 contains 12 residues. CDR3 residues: CSAGQGSYGYTF. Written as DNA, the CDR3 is TGCAGCGCGGGACAGGGTAGCTATGGCTACACCTTC.

CDR3 bases: TGCGCCAGCTCGGAGTGGCGAAATGAAAAACTGTTTTTT. It codes for CASSEWRNEKLFF. The chain carries TRBV5-1 and TRBJ1-4, with D unclear. CDR3 length equals 13 residues. V shed 7 bases and J shed 5 bases, with 12 bases lying between them. Germline CDR1 reads SGHRS; CDR2 reads YFSETQ.

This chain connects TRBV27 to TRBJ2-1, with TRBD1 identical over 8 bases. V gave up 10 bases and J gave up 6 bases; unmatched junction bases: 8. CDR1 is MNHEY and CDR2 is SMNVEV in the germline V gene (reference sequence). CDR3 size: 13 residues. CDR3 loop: CATLPGQGNEQFF. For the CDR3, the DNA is TGTGCCACCCTCCCCGGACAGGGCAATGAGCAGTTCTTC.

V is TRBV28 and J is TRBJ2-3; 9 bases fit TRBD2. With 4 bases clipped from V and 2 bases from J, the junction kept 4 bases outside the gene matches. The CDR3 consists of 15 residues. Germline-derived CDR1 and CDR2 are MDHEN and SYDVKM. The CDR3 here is CASSSREGYTDTQYF. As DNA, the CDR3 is TGTGCCAGCAGTTCGCGGGAGGGCTACACAGATACGCAGTATTTT. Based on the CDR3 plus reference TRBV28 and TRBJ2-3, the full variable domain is DVKVTQSSRYLVKRTGEKVFLECVQDMDHENMFWYRQDPGLGLRLIYFSYDVKMKEKGDIPEGYSVSREKKERFSLILESASTNQTSMYLCASSSREGYTDTQYFGPGTRLTVL.

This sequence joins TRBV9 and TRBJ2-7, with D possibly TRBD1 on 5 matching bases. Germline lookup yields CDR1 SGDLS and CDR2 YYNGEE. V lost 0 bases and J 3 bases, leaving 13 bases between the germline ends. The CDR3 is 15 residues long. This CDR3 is CASSVGVAGNYEQYF. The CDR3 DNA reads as TGTGCCAGCAGCGTAGGAGTGGCAGGGAACTACGAGCAGTACTTC.

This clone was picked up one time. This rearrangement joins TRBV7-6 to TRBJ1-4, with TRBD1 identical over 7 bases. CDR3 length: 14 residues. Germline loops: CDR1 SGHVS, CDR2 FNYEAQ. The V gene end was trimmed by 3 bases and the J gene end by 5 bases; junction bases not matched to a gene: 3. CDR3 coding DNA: TGTGCCAGCAGCTTGCAGGGGGGAAATGAAAAACTGTTTTTT. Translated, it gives CASSLQGGNEKLFF.

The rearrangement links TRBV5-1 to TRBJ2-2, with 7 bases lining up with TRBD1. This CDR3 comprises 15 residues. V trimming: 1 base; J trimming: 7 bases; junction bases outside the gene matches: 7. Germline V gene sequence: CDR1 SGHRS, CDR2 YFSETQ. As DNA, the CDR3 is TGCGCCAGCAGCTTGCGACAGGGTAGGATCGGGGAGCTGTTTTTT. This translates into CASSLRQGRIGELFF.

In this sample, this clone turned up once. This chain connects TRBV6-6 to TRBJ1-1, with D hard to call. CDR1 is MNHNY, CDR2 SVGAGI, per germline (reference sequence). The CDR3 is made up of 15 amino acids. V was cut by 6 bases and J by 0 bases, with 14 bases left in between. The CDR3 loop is CASRLLAPMNTEAFF. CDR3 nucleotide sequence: TGTGCCAGCAGACTACTGGCCCCGATGAACACTGAAGCTTTCTTT.

Here the CDR3 reads CASSLFRSVGDTQYF. The CDR3, as DNA: TGTGCCAGCAGCTTATTCCGTAGCGTGGGAGATACGCAGTATTTT. The chain is built from TRBV11-2 and TRBJ2-3; the D gene is possibly TRBD2 (5 bases). Trimming removed 2 bases from V and 5 bases from J, with 14 bases in between. Germline V gives CDR1 SGHAT, CDR2 FQNNGV. The CDR3 spans 15 residues.

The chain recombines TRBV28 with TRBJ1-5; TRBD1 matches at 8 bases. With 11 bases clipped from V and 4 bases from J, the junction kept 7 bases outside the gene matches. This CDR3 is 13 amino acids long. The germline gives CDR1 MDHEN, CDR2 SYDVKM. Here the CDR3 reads CAHGRGPNQPQHF. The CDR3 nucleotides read TGTGCCCATGGCAGGGGGCCTAATCAGCCCCAGCATTTT.

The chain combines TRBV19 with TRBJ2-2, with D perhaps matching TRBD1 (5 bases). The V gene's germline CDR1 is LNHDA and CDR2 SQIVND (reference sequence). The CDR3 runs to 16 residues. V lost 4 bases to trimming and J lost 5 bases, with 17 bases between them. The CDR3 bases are TGTGCCAGTAGTAACCACCGGCAGGGTAGTACCGGGGAGCTGTTTTTT. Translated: CASSNHRQGSTGELFF.

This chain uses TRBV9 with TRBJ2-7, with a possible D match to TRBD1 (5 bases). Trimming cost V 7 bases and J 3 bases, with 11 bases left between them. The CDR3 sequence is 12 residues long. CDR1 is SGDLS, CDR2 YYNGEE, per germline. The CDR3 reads CASSDRDYEQYF. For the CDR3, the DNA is TGTGCCAGCTCCGACAGAGACTACGAGCAGTACTTC.

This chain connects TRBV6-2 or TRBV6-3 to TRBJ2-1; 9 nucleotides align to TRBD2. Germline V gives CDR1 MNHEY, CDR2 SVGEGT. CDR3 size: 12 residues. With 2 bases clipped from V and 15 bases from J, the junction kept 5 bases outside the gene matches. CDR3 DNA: TGTGCCAGCAGTTACGGCGGGAGGGCTCGGTTCTTC. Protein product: CASSYGGRARFF.

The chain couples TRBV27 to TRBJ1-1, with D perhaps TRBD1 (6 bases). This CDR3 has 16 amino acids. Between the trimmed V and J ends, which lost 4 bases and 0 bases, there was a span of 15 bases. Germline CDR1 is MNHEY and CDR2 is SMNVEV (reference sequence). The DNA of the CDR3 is TGTGCCAGCAGTTCGCAGACAGGCGAGGTGAACACTGAAGCTTTCTTT. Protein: CASSSQTGEVNTEAFF.

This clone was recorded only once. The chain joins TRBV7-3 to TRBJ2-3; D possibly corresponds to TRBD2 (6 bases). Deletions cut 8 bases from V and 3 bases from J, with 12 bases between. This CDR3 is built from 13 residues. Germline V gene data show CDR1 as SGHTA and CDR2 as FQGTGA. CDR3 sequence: CASGPAGTDTQYF. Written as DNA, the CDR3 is TGTGCCAGCGGACCGGCGGGAACAGATACGCAGTATTTT.

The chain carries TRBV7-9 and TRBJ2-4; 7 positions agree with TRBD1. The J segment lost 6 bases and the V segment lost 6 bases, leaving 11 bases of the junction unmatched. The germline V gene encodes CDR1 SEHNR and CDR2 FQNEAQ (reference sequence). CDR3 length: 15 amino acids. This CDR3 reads CASSPTGEMGNIQYF. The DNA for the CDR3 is TGTGCCAGCAGTCCTACAGGGGAGATGGGAAACATTCAGTACTTC.

DNA for the CDR3: TGTGCCAGCAGTTTTGGCGTCGGGGGGAAAAATGAAAAACTGTTTTTT. It encodes CASSFGVGGKNEKLFF. This sequence joins TRBV27 and TRBJ1-4; TRBD1 might be the D (5 bases). The germline V and J ends were trimmed by 3 bases and 5 bases, with 16 bases remaining between them. CDR3 length equals 16 residues. The germline V gene encodes CDR1 MNHEY and CDR2 SMNVEV (reference sequence).

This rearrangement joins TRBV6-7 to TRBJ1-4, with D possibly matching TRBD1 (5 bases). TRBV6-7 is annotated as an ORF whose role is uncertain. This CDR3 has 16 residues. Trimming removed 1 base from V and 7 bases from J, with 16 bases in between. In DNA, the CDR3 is TGTGCCAGCAGTTACTACCCCGGGGGAGTTAGTGAAAAACTGTTTTTT. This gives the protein CASSYYPGGVSEKLFF.

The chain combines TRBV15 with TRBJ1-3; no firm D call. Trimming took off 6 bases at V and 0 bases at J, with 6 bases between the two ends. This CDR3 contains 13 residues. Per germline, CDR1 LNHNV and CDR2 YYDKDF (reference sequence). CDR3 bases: TGTGCCACCAGGGTTAGCTCTGGAAACACCATATATTTT. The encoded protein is CATRVSSGNTIYF.

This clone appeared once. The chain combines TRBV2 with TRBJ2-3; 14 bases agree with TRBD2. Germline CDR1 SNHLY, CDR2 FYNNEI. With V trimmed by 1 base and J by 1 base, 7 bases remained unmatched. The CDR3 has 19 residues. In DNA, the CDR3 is TGTGCCAGCAGTGAAGATTGGGGACTAGCGGGGGCGGGCACAGATACGCAGTATTTT. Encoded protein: CASSEDWGLAGAGTDTQYF.